This TCR beta chain derives from a study of T-cell reconstitution after alpha-beta-depleted transplantation in children. Study observations and caveats: Newly made T cells mostly supplied T-cell counts and diversity one year after transplant. Surviving recipient T cells and thymic progenitors produced the high day-60 TCRbeta diversity seen in some patients. It was reported that alpha-beta T cells came from several hundred expanded graft clones (about two months after transplant).

TCRbeta library preparation incorporated unique molecular identifiers. TCRdb re-called the PCR reads through MiXCR, storing one row per CDR3 protein. Counted here are 610,000 or so distinct CDR3 sequences, roughly a quarter occurring once; the ten biggest clones make up approximately 33%. Concerning this clonotype itself: Its matching antigen is unknown.

The CDR3 totals 13 residues. Germline CDR1 reads SEHNR; CDR2 reads FQNEAQ (reference sequence). V lost 5 bases to trimming and J lost 10 bases; unmatched junction nucleotides: 5. Sequences were derived from PBMCs, sampled before TCRalphabeta/CD19-depleted stem cell transplant. V and J are TRBV7-9 and TRBJ2-1, with 10 bases that match TRBD2. The receptor was derived from a boy less than two years old with Wiskott-Aldrich syndrome, due to receive a stem cell transplant. The CDR3 nucleotides are TGTGCCAGCAGCGCCGAACTAGCGGGGGAGCAGTTCTTC. Translated: CASSAELAGEQFF.